This is a list of T cell receptor beta chains from one sample in a study of blood T cell repertoires in COVID-19. Here immunoSEQ multiplex PCR was the method, and the copy in TCRdb shows in-frame clones only, minus some. The sample shows some 290,000 clones, 70% to 90% of them seen only once. Sequencing was performed on peripheral blood. All receptors derive from a woman aged 25 to 39 with COVID-19, enrolled during active disease. The CDR3 runs from the conserved cysteine through the conserved F or W. A D gene is named only where the DNA matches it firmly. Clone size, where shown, is once, few, many, or a class for clones that have expanded.

j_call: TRBJ1-6
v_call: TRBV7-6
clone_size: once
d_call: NA
cdr3_nt: TGTGCCAGCAGCTACCTGGACAGTGGTTCACCCCTCCACTTT
cdr3_aa: CASSYLDSGSPLHF

j_call: TRBJ1-2
v_call: TRBV2
clone_size: once
d_call: NA
cdr3_nt: TGTGCCAGCAGTGATAGGGCAGGGGCTGGCTACACCTTC
cdr3_aa: CASSDRAGAGYTF

j_call: TRBJ1-2
v_call: TRBV19
clone_size: NA
d_call: TRBD1
cdr3_nt: TGTGCCAGTAAAAGGGGTATGGGGACAGACGATGGCTACACCTTC
cdr3_aa: CASKRGMGTDDGYTF

j_call: TRBJ2-1
v_call: TRBV9
clone_size: NA
d_call: NA
cdr3_nt: TGTGCCAGCAGCGTAGAAGCGCTACCCTACAATGAGCAGTTCTTC
cdr3_aa: CASSVEALPYNEQFF

j_call: TRBJ2-7
v_call: TRBV7-6
clone_size: NA
d_call: NA
cdr3_nt: TGTGCCAGCAGCTCAGGGACACGGCGTTACGAGCAGTACTTC
cdr3_aa: CASSSGTRRYEQYF

j_call: TRBJ2-7
v_call: TRBV24-1
clone_size: once
d_call: NA
cdr3_nt: TGTGCCACCAGTGAGGGGGACACCGATTCCTACGAGCAGTACTTC
cdr3_aa: CATSEGDTDSYEQYF

j_call: TRBJ1-2
v_call: TRBV28
clone_size: NA
d_call: NA
cdr3_nt: TGTGCCAGCAGTTCCGGACAGCGTCTCTATGGCTACACCTTC
cdr3_aa: CASSSGQRLYGYTF

j_call: TRBJ1-5
v_call: TRBV12-3/TRBV12-4
clone_size: many
d_call: NA
cdr3_nt: TGTGCCAGCAGTTTTCGTCGTCAGCCCCAGCATTTT
cdr3_aa: CASSFRRQPQHF

j_call: TRBJ1-2
v_call: TRBV5-6
clone_size: NA
d_call: TRBD1
cdr3_nt: TGTGCCAGCAGCTTGGGGACAGGGATTGCTAACTATGGCTACACCTTC
cdr3_aa: CASSLGTGIANYGYTF

j_call: TRBJ2-1
v_call: TRBV11-2
clone_size: NA
d_call: TRBD1
cdr3_nt: TGTGCCAGCAGTCGGGGACAGCACAATGAGCAGTTCTTC
cdr3_aa: CASSRGQHNEQFF

j_call: TRBJ1-5
v_call: TRBV4-1
clone_size: NA
d_call: NA
cdr3_nt: TGCGCCAGCACCCCCCGGTCAGGGGCCACCAATCAGCCCCAGCATTTT
cdr3_aa: CASTPRSGATNQPQHF

j_call: TRBJ1-4
v_call: TRBV7-2
clone_size: NA
d_call: TRBD1
cdr3_nt: TGTGCCAGCAGCTTGAGAGACAGGGGCGCTAATGAAAAACTGTTTTTT
cdr3_aa: CASSLRDRGANEKLFF

j_call: TRBJ1-1
v_call: TRBV27
clone_size: NA
d_call: NA
cdr3_nt: TGTGCCAGCAGGGCTGCAGGGTACACTGAAGCTTTCTTT
cdr3_aa: CASRAAGYTEAFF

j_call: TRBJ1-1
v_call: TRBV3-1/TRBV3-2
clone_size: few
d_call: NA
cdr3_nt: TGTGCCAGCAGCCAAGGGGCGGGCCGTGGCTGGTCTTTCTTT
cdr3_aa: CASSQGAGRGWSFF

j_call: TRBJ1-1
v_call: TRBV29-1
clone_size: NA
d_call: NA
cdr3_nt: TGCAGCGTTGGTGATCCTGGCATGAACACTGAAGCTTTCTTT
cdr3_aa: CSVGDPGMNTEAFF

j_call: TRBJ1-6
v_call: TRBV15
clone_size: NA
d_call: NA
cdr3_nt: TGTGCCACCAGCAGAGATCTAACAGATAATTCACCCCTCCACTTT
cdr3_aa: CATSRDLTDNSPLHF

j_call: TRBJ1-2
v_call: TRBV7-8
clone_size: NA
d_call: NA
cdr3_nt: TGTGCCAGCAGCTTAGTCAGGGACTATGGCTACACCTTC
cdr3_aa: CASSLVRDYGYTF

j_call: TRBJ2-7
v_call: TRBV6-1
clone_size: NA
d_call: NA
cdr3_nt: TGTGCCAGCAGTGAACCGGGGTCCGAGCAGTACTTC
cdr3_aa: CASSEPGSEQYF

j_call: TRBJ2-2
v_call: TRBV5-4
clone_size: NA
d_call: TRBD2
cdr3_nt: TGTGCCAGCAGCTCCCGGGGGGCGAACACCGGGGAGCTGTTTTTT
cdr3_aa: CASSSRGANTGELFF

j_call: TRBJ1-2
v_call: TRBV27
clone_size: NA
d_call: NA
cdr3_nt: TGTGCCAGCAGTTTCAGGGCTGGGTATGGCTACACCTTC
cdr3_aa: CASSFRAGYGYTF

j_call: TRBJ2-5
v_call: TRBV6-5
clone_size: NA
d_call: TRBD1
cdr3_nt: TGTGCCAGCAGTCAAAACAGGGGGCTGAGGGAGACCCAGTACTTC
cdr3_aa: CASSQNRGLRETQYF

j_call: TRBJ2-1
v_call: TRBV4-1
clone_size: NA
d_call: NA
cdr3_nt: TGCGCCAGCAGCAGAGGGGGAACCTACGGGAATGAGCAGTTCTTC
cdr3_aa: CASSRGGTYGNEQFF

j_call: TRBJ2-1
v_call: TRBV11-1
clone_size: NA
d_call: NA
cdr3_nt: TGTGCCAGCAGCTCCAACGGGTTAACCCACGATGAGCAGTTCTTC
cdr3_aa: CASSSNGLTHDEQFF

j_call: TRBJ2-3
v_call: TRBV7-9
clone_size: NA
d_call: NA
cdr3_nt: TGTGCCAGCAGCCGATGGGGGCGCGGGGATACGCAGTATTTT
cdr3_aa: CASSRWGRGDTQYF

j_call: TRBJ2-5
v_call: TRBV18
clone_size: once
d_call: TRBD1
cdr3_nt: TGTGCCAGCTCAGCCCAACAGGGGACAGAGACCCAGTACTTC
cdr3_aa: CASSAQQGTETQYF

j_call: TRBJ1-1
v_call: TRBV10-2
clone_size: NA
d_call: NA
cdr3_nt: TGCGCCAGCACTAACAGGGCTCTGAGAGCTTTCTTT
cdr3_aa: CASTNRALRAFF

j_call: TRBJ1-2
v_call: TRBV5-4
clone_size: NA
d_call: NA
cdr3_nt: TGTGCCAGCAGCTTCGCGGGTTTTAACTATGGCTACACCTTC
cdr3_aa: CASSFAGFNYGYTF

j_call: TRBJ1-2
v_call: TRBV4-1
clone_size: NA
d_call: TRBD1
cdr3_nt: TGCGCCAGCAGCCACGGGACAGCCACTAACTATGGCTACACCTTC
cdr3_aa: CASSHGTATNYGYTF

j_call: TRBJ2-7
v_call: TRBV5-1
clone_size: NA
d_call: NA
cdr3_nt: TGCGCCAGCAGCTTGGTGGGCAGCCCGTACGAGCAGTACTTC
cdr3_aa: CASSLVGSPYEQYF

j_call: TRBJ2-2
v_call: TRBV4-1
clone_size: NA
d_call: NA
cdr3_nt: TGCGCCAGCAGCCAAGCCGGGGTTGGTACCGGGGAGCTGTTTTTT
cdr3_aa: CASSQAGVGTGELFF

j_call: TRBJ2-7
v_call: TRBV7-9
clone_size: NA
d_call: NA
cdr3_nt: TGTGCCAGCAGCTTAGCAGTTTTGAGAGAACCGCGAGGCTACGAGCAGTACTTC
cdr3_aa: CASSLAVLREPRGYEQYF